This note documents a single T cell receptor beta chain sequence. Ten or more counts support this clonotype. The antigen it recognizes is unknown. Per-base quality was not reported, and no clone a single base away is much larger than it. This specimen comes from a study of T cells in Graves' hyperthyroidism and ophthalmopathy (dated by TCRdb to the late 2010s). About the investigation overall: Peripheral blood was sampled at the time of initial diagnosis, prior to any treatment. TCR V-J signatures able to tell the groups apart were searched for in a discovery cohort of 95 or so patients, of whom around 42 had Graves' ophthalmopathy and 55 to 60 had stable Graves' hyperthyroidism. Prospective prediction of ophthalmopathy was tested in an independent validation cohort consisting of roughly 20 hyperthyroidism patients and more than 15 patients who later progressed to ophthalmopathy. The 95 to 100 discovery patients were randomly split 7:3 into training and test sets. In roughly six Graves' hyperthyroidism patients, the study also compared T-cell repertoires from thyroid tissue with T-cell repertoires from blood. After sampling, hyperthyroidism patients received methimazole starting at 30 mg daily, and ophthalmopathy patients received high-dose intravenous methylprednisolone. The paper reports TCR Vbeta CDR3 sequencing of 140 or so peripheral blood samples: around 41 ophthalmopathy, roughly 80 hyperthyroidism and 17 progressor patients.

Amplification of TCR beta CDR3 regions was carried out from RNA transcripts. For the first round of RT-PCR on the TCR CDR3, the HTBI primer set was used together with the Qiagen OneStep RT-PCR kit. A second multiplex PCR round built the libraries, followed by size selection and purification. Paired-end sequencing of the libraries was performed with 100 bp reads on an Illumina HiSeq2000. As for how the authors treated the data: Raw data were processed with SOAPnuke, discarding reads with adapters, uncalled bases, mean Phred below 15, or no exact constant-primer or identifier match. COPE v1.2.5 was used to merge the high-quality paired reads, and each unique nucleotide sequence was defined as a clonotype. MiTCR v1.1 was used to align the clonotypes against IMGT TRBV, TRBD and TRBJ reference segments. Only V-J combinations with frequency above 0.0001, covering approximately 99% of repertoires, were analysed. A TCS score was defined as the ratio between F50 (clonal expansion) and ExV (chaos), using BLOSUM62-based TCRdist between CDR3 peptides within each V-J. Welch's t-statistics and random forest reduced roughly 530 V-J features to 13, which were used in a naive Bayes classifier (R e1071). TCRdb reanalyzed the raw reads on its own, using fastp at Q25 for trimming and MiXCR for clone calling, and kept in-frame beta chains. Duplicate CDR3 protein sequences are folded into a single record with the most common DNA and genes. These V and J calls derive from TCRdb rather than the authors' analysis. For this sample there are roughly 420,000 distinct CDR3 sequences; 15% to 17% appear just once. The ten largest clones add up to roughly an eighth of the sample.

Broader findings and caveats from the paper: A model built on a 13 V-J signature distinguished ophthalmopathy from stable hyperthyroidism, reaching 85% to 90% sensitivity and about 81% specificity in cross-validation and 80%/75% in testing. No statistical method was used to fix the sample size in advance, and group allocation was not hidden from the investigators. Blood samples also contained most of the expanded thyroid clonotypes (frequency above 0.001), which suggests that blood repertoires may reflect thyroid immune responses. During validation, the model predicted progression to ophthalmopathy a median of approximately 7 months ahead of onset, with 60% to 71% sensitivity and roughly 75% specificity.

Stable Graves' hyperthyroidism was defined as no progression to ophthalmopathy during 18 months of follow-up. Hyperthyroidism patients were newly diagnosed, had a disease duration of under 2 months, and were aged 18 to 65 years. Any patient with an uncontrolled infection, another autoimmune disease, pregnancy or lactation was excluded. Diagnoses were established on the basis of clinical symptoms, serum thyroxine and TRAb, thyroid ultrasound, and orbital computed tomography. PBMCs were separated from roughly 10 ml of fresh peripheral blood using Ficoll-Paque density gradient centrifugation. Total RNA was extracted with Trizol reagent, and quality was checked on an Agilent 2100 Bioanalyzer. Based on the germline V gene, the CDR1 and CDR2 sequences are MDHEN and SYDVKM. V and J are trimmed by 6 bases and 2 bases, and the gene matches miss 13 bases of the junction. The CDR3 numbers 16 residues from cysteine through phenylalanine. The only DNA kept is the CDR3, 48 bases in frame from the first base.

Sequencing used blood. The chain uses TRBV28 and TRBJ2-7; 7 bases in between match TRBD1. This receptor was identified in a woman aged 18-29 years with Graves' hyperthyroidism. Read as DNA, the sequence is TGTGCCAGCAGCAGCATTACAGGGGCCCTCCCCTACGAGCAGTACTTC. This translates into CASSSITGALPYEQYF.